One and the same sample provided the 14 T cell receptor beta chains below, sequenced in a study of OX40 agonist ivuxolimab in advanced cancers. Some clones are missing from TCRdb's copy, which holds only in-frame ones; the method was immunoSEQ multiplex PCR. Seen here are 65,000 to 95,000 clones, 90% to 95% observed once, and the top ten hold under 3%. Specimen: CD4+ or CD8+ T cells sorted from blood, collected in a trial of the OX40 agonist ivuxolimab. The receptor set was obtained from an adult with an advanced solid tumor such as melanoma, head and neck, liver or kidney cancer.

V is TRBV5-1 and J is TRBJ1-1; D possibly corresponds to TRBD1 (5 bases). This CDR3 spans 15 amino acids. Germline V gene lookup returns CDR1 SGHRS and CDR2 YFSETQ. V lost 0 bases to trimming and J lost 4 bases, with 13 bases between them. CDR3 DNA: TGCGCCAGCAGCTTGGTGGGGGGGAAGACCACTGAAGCTTTCTTT. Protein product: CASSLVGGKTTEAFF.

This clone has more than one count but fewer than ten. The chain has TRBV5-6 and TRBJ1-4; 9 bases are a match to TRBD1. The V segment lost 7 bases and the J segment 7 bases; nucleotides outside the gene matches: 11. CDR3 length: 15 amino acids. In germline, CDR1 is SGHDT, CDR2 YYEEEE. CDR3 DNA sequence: TGTGCCAGCGGTCAGGGGACAGGGAGGGGTGAAAAACTGTTTTTT. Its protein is CASGQGTGRGEKLFF.

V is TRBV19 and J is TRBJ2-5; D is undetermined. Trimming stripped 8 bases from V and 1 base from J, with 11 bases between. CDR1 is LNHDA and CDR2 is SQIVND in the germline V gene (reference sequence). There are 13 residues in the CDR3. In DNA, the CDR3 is TGTGCCAGTGCAGTTTGGGCCCAAGAGACCCAGTACTTC. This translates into CASAVWAQETQYF.

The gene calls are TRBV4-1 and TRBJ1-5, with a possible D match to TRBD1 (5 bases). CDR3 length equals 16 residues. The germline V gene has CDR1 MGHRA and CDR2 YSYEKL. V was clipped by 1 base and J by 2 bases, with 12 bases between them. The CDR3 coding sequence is TGCGCCAGCAGCCAAGCAGGGACGGCGGGCAATCAGCCCCAGCATTTT. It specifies CASSQAGTAGNQPQHF.

The CDR3 DNA reads TGCAGCGTTGCTCAGGCCGCGAACACCGGGGAGCTGTTTTTT. It is translated as CSVAQAANTGELFF. The chain recombines TRBV29-1 with TRBJ2-2; D gene unclear. This CDR3 is built from 14 residues. V was trimmed by 4 bases and J by 0 bases, leaving 9 bases between them. Germline values: CDR1 SQVTM, CDR2 ANQGSEA.

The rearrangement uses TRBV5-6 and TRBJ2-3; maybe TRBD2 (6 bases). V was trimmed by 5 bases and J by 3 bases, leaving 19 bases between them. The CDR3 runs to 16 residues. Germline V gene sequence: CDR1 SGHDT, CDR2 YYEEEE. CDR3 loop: CASSSFAGRWTDTQYF. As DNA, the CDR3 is TGTGCCAGCAGTTCTTTCGCGGGACGATGGACAGATACGCAGTATTTT. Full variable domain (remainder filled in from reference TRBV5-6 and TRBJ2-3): DAGVTQSPTHLIKTRGQQVTLRCSPKSGHDTVSWYQQALGQGPQFIFQYYEEEERQRGNFPDRFSGHQFPNYSSELNVNALLLGDSALYLCASSSFAGRWTDTQYFGPGTRLTVL.

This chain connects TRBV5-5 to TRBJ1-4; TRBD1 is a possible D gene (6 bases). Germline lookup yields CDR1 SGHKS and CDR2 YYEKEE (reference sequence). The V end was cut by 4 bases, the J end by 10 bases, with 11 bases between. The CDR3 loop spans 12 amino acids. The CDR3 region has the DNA TGTGCCAGCAGCCAGGACAGTCCAAAACTGTTTTTT. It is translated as CASSQDSPKLFF. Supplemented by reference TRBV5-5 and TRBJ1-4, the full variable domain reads DAGVTQSPTHLIKTRGQQVTLRCSPISGHKSVSWYQQVLGQGPQFIFQYYEKEERGRGNFPDRFSARQFPNYSSELNVNALLLGDSALYLCASSQDSPKLFFGSGTQLSVL.

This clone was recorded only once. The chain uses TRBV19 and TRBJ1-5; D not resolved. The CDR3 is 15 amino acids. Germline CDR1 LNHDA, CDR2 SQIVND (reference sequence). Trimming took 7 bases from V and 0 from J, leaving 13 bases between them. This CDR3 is CASIKTEHSNQPQHF. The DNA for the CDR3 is TGTGCCAGTATCAAGACGGAACATAGCAATCAGCCCCAGCATTTT.

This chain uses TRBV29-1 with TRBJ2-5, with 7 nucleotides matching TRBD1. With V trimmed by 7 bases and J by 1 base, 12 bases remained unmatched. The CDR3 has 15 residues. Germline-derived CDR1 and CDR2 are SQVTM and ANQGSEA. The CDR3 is CSAISMPGGQETQYF. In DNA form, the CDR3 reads TGCAGCGCCATATCTATGCCAGGGGGCCAAGAGACCCAGTACTTC.

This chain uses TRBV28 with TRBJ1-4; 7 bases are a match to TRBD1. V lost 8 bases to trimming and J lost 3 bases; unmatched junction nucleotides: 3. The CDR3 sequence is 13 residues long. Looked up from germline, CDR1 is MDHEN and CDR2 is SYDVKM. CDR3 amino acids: CASRDSSNEKLFF. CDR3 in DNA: TGTGCCAGCCGGGACAGTTCTAATGAAAAACTGTTTTTT.

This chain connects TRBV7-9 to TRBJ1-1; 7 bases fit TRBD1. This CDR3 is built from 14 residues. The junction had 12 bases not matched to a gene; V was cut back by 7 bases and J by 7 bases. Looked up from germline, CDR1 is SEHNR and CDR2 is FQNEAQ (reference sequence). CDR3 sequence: CASTHRGSLVEAFF. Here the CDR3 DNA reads TGTGCCAGCACCCACAGGGGTTCGTTGGTTGAAGCTTTCTTT.

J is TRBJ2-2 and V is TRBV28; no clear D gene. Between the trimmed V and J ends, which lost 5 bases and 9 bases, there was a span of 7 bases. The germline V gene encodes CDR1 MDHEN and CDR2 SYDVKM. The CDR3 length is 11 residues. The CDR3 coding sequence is TGTGCCAGCAGTGAAAGGAGGGAGCTGTTTTTT. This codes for CASSERRELFF.

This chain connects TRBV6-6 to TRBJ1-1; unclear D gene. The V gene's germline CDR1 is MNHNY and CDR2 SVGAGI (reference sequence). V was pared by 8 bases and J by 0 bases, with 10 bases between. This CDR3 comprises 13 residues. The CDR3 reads CASAPFMNTEAFF. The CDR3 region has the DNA TGTGCCAGCGCACCTTTTATGAACACTGAAGCTTTCTTT.

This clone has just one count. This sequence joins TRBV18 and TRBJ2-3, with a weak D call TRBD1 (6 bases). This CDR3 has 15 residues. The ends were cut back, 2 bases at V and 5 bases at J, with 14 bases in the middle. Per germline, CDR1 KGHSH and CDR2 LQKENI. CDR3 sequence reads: CASSPYATGIDTQYF. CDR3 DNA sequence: TGTGCCAGCTCACCATACGCTACAGGGATAGATACGCAGTATTTT.